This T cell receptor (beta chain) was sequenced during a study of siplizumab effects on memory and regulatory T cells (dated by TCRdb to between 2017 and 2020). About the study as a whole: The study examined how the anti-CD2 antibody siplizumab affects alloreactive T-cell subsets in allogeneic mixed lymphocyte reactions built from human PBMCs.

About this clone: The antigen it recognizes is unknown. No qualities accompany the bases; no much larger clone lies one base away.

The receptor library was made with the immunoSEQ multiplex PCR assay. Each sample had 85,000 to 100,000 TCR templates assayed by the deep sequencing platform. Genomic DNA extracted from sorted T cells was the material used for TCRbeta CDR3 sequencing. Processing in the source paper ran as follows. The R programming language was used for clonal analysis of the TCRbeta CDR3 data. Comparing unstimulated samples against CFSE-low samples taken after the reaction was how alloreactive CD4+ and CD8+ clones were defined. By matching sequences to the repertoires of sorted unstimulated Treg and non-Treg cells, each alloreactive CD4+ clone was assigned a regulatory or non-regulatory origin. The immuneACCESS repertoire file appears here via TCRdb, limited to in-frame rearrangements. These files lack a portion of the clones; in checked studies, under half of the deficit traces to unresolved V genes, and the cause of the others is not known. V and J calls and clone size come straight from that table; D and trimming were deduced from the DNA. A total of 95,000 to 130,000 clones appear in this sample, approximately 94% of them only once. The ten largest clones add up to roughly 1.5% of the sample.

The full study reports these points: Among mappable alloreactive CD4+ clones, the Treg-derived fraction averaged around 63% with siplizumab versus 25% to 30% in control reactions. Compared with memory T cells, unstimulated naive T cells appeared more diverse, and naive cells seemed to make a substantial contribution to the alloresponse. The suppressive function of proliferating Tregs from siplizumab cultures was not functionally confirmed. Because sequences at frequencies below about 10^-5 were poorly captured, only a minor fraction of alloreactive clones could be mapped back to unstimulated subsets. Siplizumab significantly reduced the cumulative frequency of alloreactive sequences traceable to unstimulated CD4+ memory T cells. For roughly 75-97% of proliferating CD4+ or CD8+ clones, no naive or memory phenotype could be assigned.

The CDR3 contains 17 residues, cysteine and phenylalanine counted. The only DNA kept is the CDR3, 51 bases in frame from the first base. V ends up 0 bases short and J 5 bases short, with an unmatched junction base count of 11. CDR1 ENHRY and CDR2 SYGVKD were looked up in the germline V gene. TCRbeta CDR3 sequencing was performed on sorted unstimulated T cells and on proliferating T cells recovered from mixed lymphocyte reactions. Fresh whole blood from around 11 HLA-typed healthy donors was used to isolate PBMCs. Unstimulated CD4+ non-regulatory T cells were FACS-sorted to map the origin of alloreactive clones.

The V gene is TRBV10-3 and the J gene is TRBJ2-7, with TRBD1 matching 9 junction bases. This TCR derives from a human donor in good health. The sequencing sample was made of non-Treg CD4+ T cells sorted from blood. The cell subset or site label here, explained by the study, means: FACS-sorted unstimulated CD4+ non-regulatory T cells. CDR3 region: CAISESMGQGRIHEQYF. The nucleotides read TGTGCCATCAGTGAGTCGATGGGACAGGGAAGGATTCACGAGCAGTACTTC.